These 5 T cell receptor beta chains were sequenced from one sample in a study of cytomegalovirus exposure and HLA in healthy donors. The PCR ran on 60 Vbeta and 13 Jbeta primers. The table came from immunoSEQ multiplex PCR; TCRdb's copy has only in-frame clones and leaves some out. The sample consists of about 180,000 clones, 84% of them appearing once. The material sequenced was PBMCs. The receptors were sampled from a girl aged 2-15 years in good health and CMV-seropositive.

This clone was observed a few times. The chain recombines TRBV6-6 with TRBJ1-3; a possible D gene is TRBD1 (5 bases). The CDR3 totals 14 residues. Germline assignment: CDR1 MNHNY and CDR2 SVGAGI (reference sequence). Trimming removed 4 bases from V and 0 bases from J, with 7 bases in between. The CDR3 DNA reads as TGTGCCAGCAGTTCAGGGAACTCTGGAAACACCATATATTTT. This encodes CASSSGNSGNTIYF.

This sequence joins TRBV5-1 and TRBJ2-7; the match to TRBD1 covers 9 bases. Germline V gene data show CDR1 as SGHRS and CDR2 as YFSETQ. J lost 7 bases, V lost 4 bases, and 15 bases had no gene match. The CDR3 covers 16 residues. CDR3 loop: CASSLFTGGAVGEQYF. In DNA, the CDR3 is TGCGCCAGCAGCCTATTTACAGGGGGCGCGGTAGGAGAGCAGTACTTC.

The chain employs TRBV6-5 and TRBJ1-1; maybe TRBD1 (6 bases). The CDR3 has 13 residues. Germline CDR1 and CDR2: MNHEY and SVGAGI. V lost 4 bases, J lost 5 bases, and 11 bases lay in between. CDR3 protein: CASSLIGTTEAFF. DNA for the CDR3: TGTGCCAGCAGTTTGATTGGGACAACTGAAGCTTTCTTT.

This clone was observed a few times. The chain is built from TRBV6-6 and TRBJ2-7, with D unresolved. V was shortened by 5 bases and J by 1 base, with 3 bases between the two germline ends. The germline V gene encodes CDR1 MNHNY and CDR2 SVGAGI (reference sequence). The CDR3 totals 11 residues. The CDR3 DNA sequence: TGTGCCAGCAGTCCGTCCTACGAGCAGTACTTC. It translates to CASSPSYEQYF.

The chain joins TRBV5-1 to TRBJ1-3; 7 nucleotides match TRBD1. CDR3 length equals 14 residues. Germline-derived CDR1 and CDR2 are SGHRS and YFSETQ. V shed 4 bases and J 8 bases; nucleotides not matched to a gene: 9. The CDR3 bases are TGCGCCAGCAGCACGTCCGGGACAGAGGACACCATATATTTT. Protein sequence: CASSTSGTEDTIYF.